This TCR beta chain came from a study of cytomegalovirus exposure and HLA in healthy donors. Study-level information: Some 91 million unique TCRs from HLA-typed donors were held in an early release of data. Study findings and constraints: When analyzed later, a missense DCLRE1C variant was found to be linked to TCR beta V- and J-gene trimming. Most CMV-associated TCR beta chains appeared HLA-restricted in a later analysis. Productive rates of about 87% or about 30% were seen for most TCR beta V segments in an earlier analysis.

This CDR3 contains 12 residues. In germline, CDR1 is SGHDN, CDR2 FVKESK. The ends were cut back, 4 bases at V and 8 bases at J, with 11 bases in the middle. As to this clone: The antigen is not known.

PCR was performed using 60 Vbeta and 13 Jbeta primers. The assay was immunoSEQ multiplex PCR, and TCRdb's table has in-frame clones only and misses some. The repertoire has 150,000 or so clones, over 60% of them found once; the top ten carry around 13%. The V call is TRBV14, the J call TRBJ1-1; tentatively, D is TRBD1 (6 bases). The sequencing sample was made of PBMCs. This receptor was obtained from a man between 40 and 49 years old in good health and CMV-seropositive. The CDR3 loop is CASSLGQTEAFF. CDR3 in DNA: TGTGCCAGCAGCCTAGGACAGACGGAAGCTTTCTTT.